A single sample is the source of the 7 T cell receptor beta chains below, sequenced in a study of T cells in Graves' hyperthyroidism and ophthalmopathy. Amplified TCR beta CDR3 regions came from RNA transcripts. First-round RT-PCR of the TCR CDR3 relied on the HTBI primer set. TCRdb re-called the multiplex PCR reads with MiXCR, one entry per CDR3 protein. There are around 520,000 distinct CDR3 sequences in the sample; roughly 14% occur only once, and about 17% lies in the top ten. Source material: blood. These receptors originate from a woman younger than 30 with Graves' hyperthyroidism.

This chain uses TRBV10-3 with TRBJ1-2; 7 nucleotides line up with TRBD1. CDR3 length equals 14 residues. V lost 5 bases to trimming and J lost 0 bases; unmatched junction nucleotides: 3. Germline V lookup: CDR1 ENHRY, CDR2 SYGVKD. Here the CDR3 DNA reads TGTGCCATCAGTACAGGGACAGCTAACTATGGCTACACCTTC. This gives the protein CAISTGTANYGYTF.

Many counts were recorded for this clonotype. The chain couples TRBV24-1 to TRBJ2-5; perhaps TRBD1 as D (6 bases). Trimming took off 3 bases at V and 2 bases at J, with 9 bases between the two ends. CDR1 KGHDR and CDR2 SFDVKD come from the germline V gene. The CDR3 has 14 amino acids. The DNA for the CDR3 is TGTGCCACCAGTGATCGGACAGAACAAGAGACCCAGTACTTC. This translates into CATSDRTEQETQYF.

V is TRBV29-1 and J is TRBJ2-2, with TRBD1 as a possible D gene (6 bases). The length of the CDR3 is 14 residues. CDR1 is SQVTM, CDR2 ANQGSEA, per germline. V lost 7 bases to trimming and J lost 6 bases, with 18 bases between them. CDR3: CSARGWQGSGELFF. DNA for the CDR3: TGCAGCGCTAGGGGCTGGCAGGGGTCCGGGGAGCTGTTTTTT.

The V and J genes are TRBV5-1 and TRBJ1-4; no definite D call. Germline V gene sequence: CDR1 SGHRS, CDR2 YFSETQ. The CDR3 consists of 17 residues. V was trimmed by 4 bases and J by 12 bases, leaving 28 bases between them. CDR3 loop: CASSKGGFGATNEELFF. The CDR3 nucleotides are TGCGCCAGCAGCAAGGGAGGTTTCGGTGCAACTAATGAGGAACTGTTTTTT. Variable domain in full (rest from reference TRBV5-1 and TRBJ1-4): KAGVTQTPRYLIKTRGQQVTLSCSPISGHRSVSWYQQTPGQGLQFLFEYFSETQRNKGNFPGRFSGRQFSNSRSEMNVSTLELGDSALYLCASSKGGFGATNEELFFGSGTQLSVL.

This clonotype was counted ten times or more. The chain recombines TRBV4-1 with TRBJ2-1, with 15 bases fitting TRBD2. This CDR3 spans 14 amino acids. With V trimmed by 4 bases and J by 14 bases, 6 bases remained unmatched. The germline gives CDR1 MGHRA, CDR2 YSYEKL. As DNA, the CDR3 is TGCGCCAGCAGCCTCTGGACTAGCGGGAGGGTTGAGTTCTTC. Protein product: CASSLWTSGRVEFF.

The sample holds many counts of this clonotype. The chain uses TRBV27 and TRBJ1-6; no firm D call. Looked up from germline, CDR1 is MNHEY and CDR2 is SMNVEV (reference sequence). This CDR3 is built from 16 residues. V was clipped by 6 bases and J by 0 bases, with 12 bases between them. The chain's CDR3 is CASSTGPSSYNSPLHF. CDR3 sequence (DNA): TGTGCCAGCAGCACCGGACCGAGCTCCTATAATTCACCCCTCCACTTT.

At least ten counts were recorded for this clonotype. The chain has TRBV28 and TRBJ2-2; TRBD2 agrees at 7 bases. CDR1 is MDHEN, CDR2 SYDVKM, per germline. This CDR3 is built from 15 residues. The ends lost 6 bases at V and 4 bases at J; junction bases unmatched: 8. CDR3 coding DNA: TGTGCCAGCAGCACCAGCGGGGCGGGCACCGGGGAGCTGTTTTTT. It yields the protein CASSTSGAGTGELFF.